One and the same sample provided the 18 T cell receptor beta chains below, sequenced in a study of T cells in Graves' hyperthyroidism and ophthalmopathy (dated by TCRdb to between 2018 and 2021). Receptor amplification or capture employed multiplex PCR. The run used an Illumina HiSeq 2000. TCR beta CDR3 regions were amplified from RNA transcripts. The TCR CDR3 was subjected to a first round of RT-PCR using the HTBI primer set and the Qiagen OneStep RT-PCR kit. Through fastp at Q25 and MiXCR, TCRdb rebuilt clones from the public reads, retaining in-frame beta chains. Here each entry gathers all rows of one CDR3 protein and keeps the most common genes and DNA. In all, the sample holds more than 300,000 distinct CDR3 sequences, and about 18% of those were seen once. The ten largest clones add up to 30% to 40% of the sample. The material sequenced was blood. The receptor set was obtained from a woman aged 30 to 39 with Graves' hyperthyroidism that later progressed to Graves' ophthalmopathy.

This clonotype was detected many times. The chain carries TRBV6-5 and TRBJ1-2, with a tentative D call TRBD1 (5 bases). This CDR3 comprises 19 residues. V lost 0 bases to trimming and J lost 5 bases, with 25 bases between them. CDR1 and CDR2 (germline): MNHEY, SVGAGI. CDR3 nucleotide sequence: TGTGCCAGCAGTTACTCGGTCGGTCTAGGGGCCCGGCCAAGTTATGGCTACACCTTC. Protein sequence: CASSYSVGLGARPSYGYTF.

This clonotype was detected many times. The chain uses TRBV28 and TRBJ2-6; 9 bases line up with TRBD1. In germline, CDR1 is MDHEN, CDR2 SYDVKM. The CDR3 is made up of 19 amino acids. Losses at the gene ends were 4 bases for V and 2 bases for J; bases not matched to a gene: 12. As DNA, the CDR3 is TGTGCCAGCAGTTACATCCGGGACAGGGCTCTCCCTGGGGCCAACGTCCTGACTTTC. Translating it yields CASSYIRDRALPGANVLTF. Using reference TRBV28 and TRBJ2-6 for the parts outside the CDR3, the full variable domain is DVKVTQSSRYLVKRTGEKVFLECVQDMDHENMFWYRQDPGLGLRLIYFSYDVKMKEKGDIPEGYSVSREKKERFSLILESASTNQTSMYLCASSYIRDRALPGANVLTFGAGSRLTVL.

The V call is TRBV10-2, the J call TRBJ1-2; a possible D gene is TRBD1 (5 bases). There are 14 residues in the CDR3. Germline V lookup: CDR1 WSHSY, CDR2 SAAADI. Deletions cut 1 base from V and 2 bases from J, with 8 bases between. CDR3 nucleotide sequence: TGCGCCAGCAGTGAGTGGGGCAGAAACTATGGCTACACCTTC. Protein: CASSEWGRNYGYTF.

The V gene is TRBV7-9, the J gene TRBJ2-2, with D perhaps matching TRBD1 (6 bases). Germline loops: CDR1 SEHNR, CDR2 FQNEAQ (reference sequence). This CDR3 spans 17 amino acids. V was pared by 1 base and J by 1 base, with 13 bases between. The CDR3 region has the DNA TGTGCCAGCAGCTTAGTCCACAGGACAGAGAACACCGGGGAGCTGTTTTTT. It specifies CASSLVHRTENTGELFF.

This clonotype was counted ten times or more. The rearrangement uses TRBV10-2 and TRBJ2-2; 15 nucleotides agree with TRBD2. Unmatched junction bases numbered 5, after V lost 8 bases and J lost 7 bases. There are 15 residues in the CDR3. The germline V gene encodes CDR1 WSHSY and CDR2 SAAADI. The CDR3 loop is CASEGLAGGSGELFF. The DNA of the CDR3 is TGCGCCAGCGAGGGACTAGCGGGAGGAAGCGGGGAGCTGTTTTTT.

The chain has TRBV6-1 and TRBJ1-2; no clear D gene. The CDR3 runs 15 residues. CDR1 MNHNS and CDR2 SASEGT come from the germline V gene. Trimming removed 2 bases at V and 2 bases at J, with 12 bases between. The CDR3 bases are TGTGCCAGCAGTGAACGGGAGTTTTCAAACTATGGCTACACCTTC. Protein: CASSEREFSNYGYTF.

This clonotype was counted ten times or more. In DNA, the CDR3 is TGTGCCAGCAGTGTGTGGGGGGATCGGGCAGCTTTCTTT. Encoded protein: CASSVWGDRAAFF. The chain joins TRBV2 to TRBJ1-1, with D maybe TRBD1 (5 bases). Germline lookup yields CDR1 SNHLY and CDR2 FYNNEI. CDR3 size: 13 residues. Trimming shortened V by 4 bases and J by 10 bases, and 16 bases separated the two germline ends.

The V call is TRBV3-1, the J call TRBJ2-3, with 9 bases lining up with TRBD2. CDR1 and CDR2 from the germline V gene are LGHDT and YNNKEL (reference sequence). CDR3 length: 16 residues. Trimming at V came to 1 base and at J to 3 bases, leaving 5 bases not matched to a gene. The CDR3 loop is CASSQAAGGWTDTQYF. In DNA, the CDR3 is TGTGCCAGCAGCCAAGCCGCGGGGGGGTGGACAGATACGCAGTATTTT.

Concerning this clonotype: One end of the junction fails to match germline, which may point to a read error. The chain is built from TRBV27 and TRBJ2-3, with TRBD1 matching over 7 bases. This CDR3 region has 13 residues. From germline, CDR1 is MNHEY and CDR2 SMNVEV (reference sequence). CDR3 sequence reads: CTSSLQGTDTQYF. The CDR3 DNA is TGTACCAGCAGTTTACAGGGGACAGATACGCAGTATTTT.

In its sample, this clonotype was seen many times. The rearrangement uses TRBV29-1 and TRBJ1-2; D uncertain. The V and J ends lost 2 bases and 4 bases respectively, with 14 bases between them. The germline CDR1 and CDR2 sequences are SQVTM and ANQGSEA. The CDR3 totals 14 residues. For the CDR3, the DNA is TGCAGCGTTGAAATAAAGGGAACAGCCTATGGCTACACCTTC. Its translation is CSVEIKGTAYGYTF.

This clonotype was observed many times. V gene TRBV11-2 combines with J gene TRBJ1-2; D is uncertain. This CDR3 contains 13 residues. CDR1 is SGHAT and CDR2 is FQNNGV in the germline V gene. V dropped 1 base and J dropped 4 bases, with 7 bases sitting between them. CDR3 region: CASSLAPVYGYTF. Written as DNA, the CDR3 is TGTGCCAGCAGCTTAGCTCCGGTCTATGGCTACACCTTC.

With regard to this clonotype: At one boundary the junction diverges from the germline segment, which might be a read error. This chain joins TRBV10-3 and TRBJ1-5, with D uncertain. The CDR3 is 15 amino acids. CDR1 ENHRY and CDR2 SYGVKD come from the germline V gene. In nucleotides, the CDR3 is TGTGCCAGCAGTGAAAGAATTCATGTAAATCAGCCCCAGCATTTT. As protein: CASSERIHVNQPQHF.

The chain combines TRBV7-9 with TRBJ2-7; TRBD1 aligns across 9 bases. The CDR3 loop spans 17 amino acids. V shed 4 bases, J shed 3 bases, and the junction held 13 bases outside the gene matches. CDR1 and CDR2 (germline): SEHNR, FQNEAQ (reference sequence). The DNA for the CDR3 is TGTGCCAGCAGCTCCCCCGGGACAGGGTTTCTGGGCTACGAGCAGTACTTC. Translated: CASSSPGTGFLGYEQYF.

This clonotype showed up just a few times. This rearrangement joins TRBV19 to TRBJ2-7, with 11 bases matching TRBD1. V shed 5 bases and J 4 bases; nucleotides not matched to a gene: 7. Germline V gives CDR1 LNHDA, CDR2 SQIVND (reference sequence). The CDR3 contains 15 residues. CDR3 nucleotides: TGTGCCAGTAGTCCCGGACAGGGGGCGATGTACGAGCAGTACTTC. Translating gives CASSPGQGAMYEQYF. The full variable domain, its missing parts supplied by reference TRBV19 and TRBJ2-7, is DGGITQSPKYLFRKEGQNVTLSCEQNLNHDAMYWYRQDPGQGLRLIYYSQIVNDFQKGDIAEGYSVSREKKESFPLTVTSAQKNPTAFYLCASSPGQGAMYEQYFGPGTRLTVT.

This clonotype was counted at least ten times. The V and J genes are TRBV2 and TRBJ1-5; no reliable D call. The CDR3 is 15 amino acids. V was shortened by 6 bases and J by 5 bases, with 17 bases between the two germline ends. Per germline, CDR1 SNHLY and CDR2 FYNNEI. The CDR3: CASRAFITRDQPQHF. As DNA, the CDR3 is TGTGCCAGCAGGGCCTTTATTACAAGGGATCAGCCCCAGCATTTT.

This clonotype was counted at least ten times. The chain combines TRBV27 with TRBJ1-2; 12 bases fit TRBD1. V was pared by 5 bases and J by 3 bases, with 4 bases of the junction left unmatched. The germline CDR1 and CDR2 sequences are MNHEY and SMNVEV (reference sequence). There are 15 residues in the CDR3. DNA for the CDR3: TGTGCCAGCAGTCCGGGGACAGGGGGCCACTATGGCTACACCTTC. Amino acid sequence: CASSPGTGGHYGYTF.

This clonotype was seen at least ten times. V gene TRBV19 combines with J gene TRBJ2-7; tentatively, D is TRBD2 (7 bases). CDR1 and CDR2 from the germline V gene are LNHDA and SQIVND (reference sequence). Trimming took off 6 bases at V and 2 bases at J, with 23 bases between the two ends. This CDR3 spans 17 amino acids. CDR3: CASSYRAGAGATYEQYF. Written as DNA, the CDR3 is TGTGCCAGTAGCTACCGTGCTGGGGCGGGGGCAACCTACGAGCAGTACTTC.

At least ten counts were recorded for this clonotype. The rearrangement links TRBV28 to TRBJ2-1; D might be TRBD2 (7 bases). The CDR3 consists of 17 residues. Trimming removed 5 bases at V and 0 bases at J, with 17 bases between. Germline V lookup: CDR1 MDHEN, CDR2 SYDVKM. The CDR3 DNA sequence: TGTGCCAGCAGTCCTCCGGGGGGCCCGGCCTCCTACAATGAGCAGTTCTTC. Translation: CASSPPGGPASYNEQFF.